The clone carrying this T cell receptor (beta chain) was seen only a few times. As yet, its antigen is unknown. Some clones are missing from TCRdb's copy, which holds only in-frame ones; the method was immunoSEQ multiplex PCR. Of about 77,000 clones in the sample, less than 90% were seen once. The CDR3 has 11 amino acids. V gave up 2 bases and J gave up 6 bases, with 5 bases separating them. CDR1 and CDR2 from the germline V gene are GTSNPN and SVGIG (reference sequence). Peripheral blood came from all dose cohorts at three timepoints. These data belong to a study of OX40 agonist ivuxolimab in advanced cancers. Overall study: Patients were treated with intravenous ivuxolimab, dosed at 0.01 to 10 mg/kg and infused every 2 weeks. Study results and caveats: At 0.1 to 3.0 mg/kg, CD4+ and CD8+ blood T cells expanded clonally by week 6.

The V call is TRBV30, the J call TRBJ2-4; D is uncertain. The clonotype was recovered from an adult with an advanced solid tumor such as melanoma, head and neck, liver or kidney cancer. This sample comprised CD4+ or CD8+ T cells sorted from blood, obtained in a trial of the OX40 agonist ivuxolimab. The CDR3 DNA follows: TGTGCCTGGAGTTCGACAAACATTCAGTACTTC. It specifies CAWSSTNIQYF. Full variable domain (missing parts from reference TRBV30 and TRBJ2-4): SQTIHQWPATLVQPVGSPLSLECTVEGTSNPNLYWYRQAAGRGLQLLFYSVGIGQISSEVPQNLSASRPQDRQFILSSKKLLLSDSGFYLCAWSSTNIQYFGAGTRLSVL.